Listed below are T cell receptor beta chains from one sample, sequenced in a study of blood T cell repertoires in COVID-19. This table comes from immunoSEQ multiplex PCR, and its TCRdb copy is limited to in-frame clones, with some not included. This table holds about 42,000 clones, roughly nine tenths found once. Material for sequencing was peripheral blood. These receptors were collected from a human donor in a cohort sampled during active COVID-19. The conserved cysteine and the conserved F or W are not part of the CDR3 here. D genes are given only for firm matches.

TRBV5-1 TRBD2 ASSSGTSGGVGETQY
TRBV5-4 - ASSSTGANYGYT
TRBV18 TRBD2 ASSPPASGIYEQF
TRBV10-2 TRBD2 ASTPLGLAVSETQY
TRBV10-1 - ASSPDRPYGEQY
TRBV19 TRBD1 ASSRTSYGTAISVQY
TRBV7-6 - ASSGGGTEAF
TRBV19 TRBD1 ASSITGARANYGYT
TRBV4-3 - ASSQEGGGSGNTIY
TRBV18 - ASSPLTGQANTIY
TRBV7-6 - ASSLGLSSHQETQY
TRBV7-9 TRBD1 ASSFPTGWIEKLF
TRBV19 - ASSQRVSGNQPQH
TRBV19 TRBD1 ASSSMTGGFDGYT
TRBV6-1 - ASSEARSGRQEAF
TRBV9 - ASSVAGGNQPQH
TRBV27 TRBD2 ASSPRGSGRNEQF
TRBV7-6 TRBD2 ASSPSGGASTDTQY
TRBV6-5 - ASSPTGGTADEQF
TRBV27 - ASSRGQGLGGNPYNEQF
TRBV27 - ASSPNRALGEQY
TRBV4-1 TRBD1 ASSQHRDRIGYT
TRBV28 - ASSIRVANTGELF
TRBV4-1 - ASSPSAPANTGELF
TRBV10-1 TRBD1 ASSEIGQGPGQY
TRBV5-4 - ASSLRGSSYNEQF
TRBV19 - ASSRGGGTEAF
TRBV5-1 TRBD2 ASSPVLAGGTDTQY
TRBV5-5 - ASSLGRYTDTQY
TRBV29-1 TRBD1 SVQGSGNTIY
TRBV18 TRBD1 ASSSGQGNTEAF
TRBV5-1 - ASSSKPDPQGIEQY
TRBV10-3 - AISGSTGSNEKLF
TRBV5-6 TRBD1 ASSRERPTGITGELF
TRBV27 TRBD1 ASSPDRVAANYGYT
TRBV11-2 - ASSHGITDTQY
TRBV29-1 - SVEPYELTQY
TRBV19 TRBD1 ASSRRDRGWDTEAF
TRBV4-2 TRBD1 ASSQMTGAGELF
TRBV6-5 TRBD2 ARYDRLAGREQF
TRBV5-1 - ASARLADTGELF
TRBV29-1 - SVDLQGNKDYGYT
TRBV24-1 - ATSDPSTENTGELF
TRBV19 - ASSIRESYNEQF
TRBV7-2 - ASTTRRNTGELF
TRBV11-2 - ASRDSGGQEGKTQY
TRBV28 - ASRPPGGGQPQH
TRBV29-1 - SVVLNTEAF
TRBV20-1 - SAGGRETQY
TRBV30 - AGTRGNTEAF
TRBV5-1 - ASSLRGNGYT
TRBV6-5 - ASSYAVKETQY
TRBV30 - AWSLFRGQPQH
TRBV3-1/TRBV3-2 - ASSQDLVEAF
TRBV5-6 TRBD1 ASSSHRDRTY